The entry that follows covers one T cell receptor beta chain sequence. Sequencing used immunoSEQ multiplex PCR; TCRdb keeps in-frame clones, though not all of them. The data hold about 40,000 clones, with approximately 90% observed a single time. The sample is drawn from a study of T cell changes during pregnancy in multiple sclerosis. The CDR3 loop spans 16 amino acids. Germline V gives CDR1 GTSNPN, CDR2 SVGIG (reference sequence). V dropped 1 base and J dropped 1; count of bases not matched to a gene: 8. This receptor was obtained from a female donor in good health, enrolled as a control in a pregnancy study. The sample was CD4+ T cells from peripheral blood mononuclear cells, taken in the third trimester of pregnancy. The chain is built from TRBV30 and TRBJ2-7; 9 positions match TRBD2. The DNA of the CDR3 is TGTGCCTGGAGTGGGAGTAGCGGGGGTCTTTCCTACGAGCAGTACTTC. The encoded protein is CAWSGSSGGLSYEQYF. The whole variable domain, filled in from reference TRBV30 and TRBJ2-7, reads SQTIHQWPATLVQPVGSPLSLECTVEGTSNPNLYWYRQAAGRGLQLLFYSVGIGQISSEVPQNLSASRPQDRQFILSSKKLLLSDSGFYLCAWSGSSGGLSYEQYFGPGTRLTVT.